The rows below give T cell receptor beta chains drawn from one sample of a study of technical replicates of blood from a few donors. Some clones are missing from TCRdb's copy, which holds only in-frame ones; the method was immunoSEQ multiplex PCR. The table has about 88,000 clones, 94% seen once. Sequenced: T cells isolated from PBMCs. These TCRs come from a human donor in good health. Each CDR3 is given with its conserved first and last residue. A D gene is named only where the DNA matches it firmly. Clone size is given for some rows only: seen once, a few or many times, or a class if the clone is expanded.

J gene: TRBJ1-2; clone size: -; D gene: TRBD1; V gene: TRBV6-6; CDR3 DNA: TGTGCCAGCAGACAACAGGGGGCGTCTGCCAACTATGGCTACACCTTC; CDR3 protein: CASRQQGASANYGYTF
J gene: TRBJ2-7; clone size: -; D gene: TRBD1; V gene: TRBV30; CDR3 DNA: TGTGCCTGGAGTCTGACCCCGGGACAGGGAAGGTCCTACGAGCAGTACTTC; CDR3 protein: CAWSLTPGQGRSYEQYF
J gene: TRBJ2-4; clone size: -; D gene: TRBD1; V gene: TRBV5-1; CDR3 DNA: TGCGCCAGCAGCGGCGGGACAGGGGGAAACATTCAGTACTTC; CDR3 protein: CASSGGTGGNIQYF
J gene: TRBJ2-3; clone size: -; D gene: TRBD2; V gene: TRBV28; CDR3 DNA: TGTGCCAGCAGTTATTGGACTAGCGGGAGAGATACGCAGTATTTT; CDR3 protein: CASSYWTSGRDTQYF
J gene: TRBJ2-1; clone size: once; D gene: TRBD2; V gene: TRBV5-1; CDR3 DNA: TGCGCCAGCAGCTTGGGTTATAGCGGGACCTCCTACAATGAGCAGTTCTTC; CDR3 protein: CASSLGYSGTSYNEQFF
J gene: TRBJ2-7; clone size: -; D gene: -; V gene: TRBV27; CDR3 DNA: TGTGCCAGCAGTTTCGGAGGCGAGCAGTACTTC; CDR3 protein: CASSFGGEQYF
J gene: TRBJ2-3; clone size: -; D gene: -; V gene: TRBV28; CDR3 DNA: TGTGCCAGCAGTTGGCGGGCGACAGATACGCAGTATTTT; CDR3 protein: CASSWRATDTQYF
J gene: TRBJ1-5; clone size: -; D gene: -; V gene: TRBV6-6; CDR3 DNA: TGTGCCAGCAGTTACCATAGCAATCAGCCCCAGCATTTT; CDR3 protein: CASSYHSNQPQHF
J gene: TRBJ2-1; clone size: -; D gene: TRBD2; V gene: TRBV29-1; CDR3 DNA: TGCAGCGTTGACGGGGGGGAGTTGAACAATGAGCAGTTCTTC; CDR3 protein: CSVDGGELNNEQFF
J gene: TRBJ1-3; clone size: -; D gene: -; V gene: TRBV4-1; CDR3 DNA: TGCGCCAGCAGCCAAGTCTTACAGACGTTCTCTGGAAACACCATATATTTT; CDR3 protein: CASSQVLQTFSGNTIYF
J gene: TRBJ2-1; clone size: -; D gene: TRBD2; V gene: TRBV5-1; CDR3 DNA: TGCGCCAGCAGCTTTGGCGGACTAGCGGGAATAGAGCAGTTCTTC; CDR3 protein: CASSFGGLAGIEQFF
J gene: TRBJ2-1; clone size: -; D gene: -; V gene: TRBV7-7; CDR3 DNA: TGTGCTAGCAGCTTAGAAAGGGGGAATGAGCAGTTCTTC; CDR3 protein: CASSLERGNEQFF
J gene: TRBJ2-1; clone size: -; D gene: TRBD2; V gene: TRBV27; CDR3 DNA: TGTGCCAGCAGTCTACGAGAGGGACTAGCGGGTTACAATGAGCAGTTCTTC; CDR3 protein: CASSLREGLAGYNEQFF
J gene: TRBJ1-5; clone size: -; D gene: -; V gene: TRBV30; CDR3 DNA: TGTGCCTGGACCCGGGAACCCAATCAGCCCCAGCATTTT; CDR3 protein: CAWTREPNQPQHF
J gene: TRBJ1-6; clone size: -; D gene: -; V gene: TRBV5-1; CDR3 DNA: TGCGCCAGCAGCCTCCGCTCCCGGGACTATAATTCACCCCTCCACTTT; CDR3 protein: CASSLRSRDYNSPLHF
J gene: TRBJ2-2; clone size: -; D gene: TRBD1; V gene: TRBV10-3; CDR3 DNA: TGTGCCATCAATACCCCGACAGGGGCTAACACCGGGGAGCTGTTTTTT; CDR3 protein: CAINTPTGANTGELFF
J gene: TRBJ2-1; clone size: -; D gene: TRBD2; V gene: TRBV18; CDR3 DNA: TGTGCCAGCTCACCACGTGGGACTAGCGGATACAATGAGCAGTTCTTC; CDR3 protein: CASSPRGTSGYNEQFF
J gene: TRBJ1-2; clone size: -; D gene: TRBD1; V gene: TRBV10-3; CDR3 DNA: TGTGCCATAATGCCGGGACAGGGCTACGATGGCTACACCTTC; CDR3 protein: CAIMPGQGYDGYTF
J gene: TRBJ2-1; clone size: -; D gene: TRBD2; V gene: TRBV28; CDR3 DNA: TGTGCCAGCGGGCTAGCGGAGCCGAGCTCCTACAATGAGCAGTTCTTC; CDR3 protein: CASGLAEPSSYNEQFF
J gene: TRBJ2-5; clone size: -; D gene: TRBD2; V gene: TRBV5-4; CDR3 DNA: TGTGCCAGCAGCTTGGGGACTAGCGGGAGGGCGGGGGAGACCCAGTACTTC; CDR3 protein: CASSLGTSGRAGETQYF
J gene: TRBJ1-1; clone size: -; D gene: -; V gene: TRBV14; CDR3 DNA: TGTGCCAGCAGCCGTGGACAGCTCCTGAACACTGAAGCTTTCTTT; CDR3 protein: CASSRGQLLNTEAFF
J gene: TRBJ2-2; clone size: -; D gene: -; V gene: TRBV11-2; CDR3 DNA: TGTGCCAGCAGCATTATCCCCGGGAACACCGGGGAGCTGTTTTTT; CDR3 protein: CASSIIPGNTGELFF
J gene: TRBJ1-2; clone size: -; D gene: TRBD1; V gene: TRBV7-2; CDR3 DNA: TGTGCCAGCAGCTTAGTCAGCCAGGGGGCAGGTGGCTACACCTTC; CDR3 protein: CASSLVSQGAGGYTF
J gene: TRBJ2-2; clone size: once; D gene: -; V gene: TRBV4-1; CDR3 DNA: TGCGCCAGCAGCCAACCAACCGGGGAGCTGTTTTTT; CDR3 protein: CASSQPTGELFF
J gene: TRBJ1-2; clone size: -; D gene: TRBD1; V gene: TRBV19; CDR3 DNA: TGTGCCAGTAGTAAAAGACAGGGGGCGGCGGATGGCTACACCTTC; CDR3 protein: CASSKRQGAADGYTF
J gene: TRBJ2-1; clone size: -; D gene: TRBD1; V gene: TRBV7-2; CDR3 DNA: TGTGCCAGCACCCTCGGGACAGGGCATTCCAATGAGCAGTTCTTC; CDR3 protein: CASTLGTGHSNEQFF
J gene: TRBJ2-2; clone size: -; D gene: TRBD1; V gene: TRBV4-1; CDR3 DNA: TGCGCCAGCAGCCAAGCCGACAGGGCGAACGGGGAGCTGTTTTTT; CDR3 protein: CASSQADRANGELFF
J gene: TRBJ2-5; clone size: -; D gene: TRBD1; V gene: TRBV4-2; CDR3 DNA: TGTGCCAGCAGCCAAGTAGGGGACAGGGGTCAAGAGACCCAGTACTTC; CDR3 protein: CASSQVGDRGQETQYF
J gene: TRBJ2-7; clone size: -; D gene: -; V gene: TRBV6-1; CDR3 DNA: TGTGCCAGTAATGGGGGGTACTCCTACGAGCAGTACTTC; CDR3 protein: CASNGGYSYEQYF
J gene: TRBJ2-1; clone size: -; D gene: TRBD1; V gene: TRBV11-2; CDR3 DNA: TGTGCCAGCAGCTTAGAAGGGGGCAGCCTCAATGAGCAGTTCTTC; CDR3 protein: CASSLEGGSLNEQFF
J gene: TRBJ2-2; clone size: -; D gene: -; V gene: TRBV6-5; CDR3 DNA: TGTGCCAGCAGTTACGGCAGCGGGGAGCTGTTTTTT; CDR3 protein: CASSYGSGELFF
J gene: TRBJ2-4; clone size: -; D gene: TRBD2; V gene: TRBV19; CDR3 DNA: TGTGCCAGTAGTATAACCCGGCCGGGACTAGCGATTCAGTACTTC; CDR3 protein: CASSITRPGLAIQYF
J gene: TRBJ1-3; clone size: -; D gene: -; V gene: TRBV5-6; CDR3 DNA: TGTGCCAGCAGCTTGACTGATAGCAGGGGCAGGTACGCGAACACCATATATTTT; CDR3 protein: CASSLTDSRGRYANTIYF
J gene: TRBJ2-2; clone size: -; D gene: TRBD2; V gene: TRBV7-8; CDR3 DNA: TGTGCCAGCAGCTTAGGAGGGAGGGCTGGCGGGGAGCTGTTTTTT; CDR3 protein: CASSLGGRAGGELFF
J gene: TRBJ2-7; clone size: -; D gene: -; V gene: TRBV21-1; CDR3 DNA: TGTGCCAGCAGCAAGACAGGGGTCTGTCGCGAGCAGTACTTC; CDR3 protein: CASSKTGVCREQYF
J gene: TRBJ1-2; clone size: once; D gene: -; V gene: TRBV13; CDR3 DNA: TGTGCCAGCAGCTTAAGGGGCGCGCGAGGCTACACCTTC; CDR3 protein: CASSLRGARGYTF
J gene: TRBJ2-3; clone size: -; D gene: TRBD2; V gene: TRBV5-5; CDR3 DNA: TGTGCCAGCAGCTTAAGTCCGGGGACTAGCGGAATCACAGATACGCAGTATTTT; CDR3 protein: CASSLSPGTSGITDTQYF
J gene: TRBJ2-3; clone size: -; D gene: -; V gene: TRBV7-2; CDR3 DNA: TGTGCCAGCAGCCCCAGGAGGAGCGGAAGCACAGATACGCAGTATTTT; CDR3 protein: CASSPRRSGSTDTQYF
J gene: TRBJ1-2; clone size: -; D gene: TRBD1; V gene: TRBV11-1; CDR3 DNA: TGTGCCAGCAGCCCATTGGGACAGGGAAACTATGGCTACACCTTC; CDR3 protein: CASSPLGQGNYGYTF
J gene: TRBJ1-5; clone size: -; D gene: TRBD1; V gene: TRBV18; CDR3 DNA: TGTGCCAGCTCACCAATAGGGGGGACAGGAACCAATCAGCCCCAGCATTTT; CDR3 protein: CASSPIGGTGTNQPQHF
J gene: TRBJ1-5; clone size: once; D gene: -; V gene: TRBV19; CDR3 DNA: TGTGCCAGTAGAAATAGAGGAGGCGAGGTGCAGCCCCAGCATTTT; CDR3 protein: CASRNRGGEVQPQHF
J gene: TRBJ1-6; clone size: -; D gene: TRBD1; V gene: TRBV7-6; CDR3 DNA: TGTGCCAGCAGCTTCGGAGACAGGGCGGACCTCCACTTT; CDR3 protein: CASSFGDRADLHF
J gene: TRBJ1-5; clone size: -; D gene: TRBD1; V gene: TRBV6-1; CDR3 DNA: TGTGCCAGCAGTGAAATGGACAGGGTAAGCAATCAGCCCCAGCATTTT; CDR3 protein: CASSEMDRVSNQPQHF
J gene: TRBJ2-7; clone size: -; D gene: TRBD2; V gene: TRBV7-6; CDR3 DNA: TGTGCCAGCAGCCGGACTAGCGGGTACCGAACCTACGAGCAGTACTTC; CDR3 protein: CASSRTSGYRTYEQYF
J gene: TRBJ1-2; clone size: -; D gene: TRBD1; V gene: TRBV5-6; CDR3 DNA: TGTGCCAGCAGCTGTAAGACCCGGGACAGGGGCTGTTATGGCTACACCTTC; CDR3 protein: CASSCKTRDRGCYGYTF
J gene: TRBJ2-7; clone size: once; D gene: -; V gene: TRBV5-1; CDR3 DNA: TGCGCCAGCAGCTTGGCTGTCAACAGGTTTTCCTACGAGCAGTACTTC; CDR3 protein: CASSLAVNRFSYEQYF
J gene: TRBJ2-5; clone size: -; D gene: TRBD2; V gene: TRBV6-5; CDR3 DNA: TGTGCCAGCAGTTCAGCCGGACTAGCGGGTCAAGAGACCCAGTACTTC; CDR3 protein: CASSSAGLAGQETQYF
J gene: TRBJ2-5; clone size: -; D gene: -; V gene: TRBV7-9; CDR3 DNA: TGTGCCAGCAGCTTATCGGCTAGCTCGGAGACCCAGTACTTC; CDR3 protein: CASSLSASSETQYF
J gene: TRBJ2-7; clone size: -; D gene: -; V gene: TRBV11-3; CDR3 DNA: TGTGCCAGCAGCTTAGGGGGGCTCCCCTACGAGCAGTACTTC; CDR3 protein: CASSLGGLPYEQYF
J gene: TRBJ2-2; clone size: -; D gene: TRBD1; V gene: TRBV11-1; CDR3 DNA: TGTGCCAGCAGCTTTTACTGGGACAGGGTCACCGGGGAGCTGTTTTTT; CDR3 protein: CASSFYWDRVTGELFF
J gene: TRBJ1-2; clone size: -; D gene: TRBD1; V gene: TRBV27; CDR3 DNA: TGTGCCAGCAGTCGACAGGGGGCATATGGCTACACCTTC; CDR3 protein: CASSRQGAYGYTF
J gene: TRBJ2-1; clone size: -; D gene: -; V gene: TRBV7-5; CDR3 DNA: TGTGTCAGAAGCTCCGGGACAGAATCCTACAATGAGCAGTTCTTC; CDR3 protein: CVRSSGTESYNEQFF